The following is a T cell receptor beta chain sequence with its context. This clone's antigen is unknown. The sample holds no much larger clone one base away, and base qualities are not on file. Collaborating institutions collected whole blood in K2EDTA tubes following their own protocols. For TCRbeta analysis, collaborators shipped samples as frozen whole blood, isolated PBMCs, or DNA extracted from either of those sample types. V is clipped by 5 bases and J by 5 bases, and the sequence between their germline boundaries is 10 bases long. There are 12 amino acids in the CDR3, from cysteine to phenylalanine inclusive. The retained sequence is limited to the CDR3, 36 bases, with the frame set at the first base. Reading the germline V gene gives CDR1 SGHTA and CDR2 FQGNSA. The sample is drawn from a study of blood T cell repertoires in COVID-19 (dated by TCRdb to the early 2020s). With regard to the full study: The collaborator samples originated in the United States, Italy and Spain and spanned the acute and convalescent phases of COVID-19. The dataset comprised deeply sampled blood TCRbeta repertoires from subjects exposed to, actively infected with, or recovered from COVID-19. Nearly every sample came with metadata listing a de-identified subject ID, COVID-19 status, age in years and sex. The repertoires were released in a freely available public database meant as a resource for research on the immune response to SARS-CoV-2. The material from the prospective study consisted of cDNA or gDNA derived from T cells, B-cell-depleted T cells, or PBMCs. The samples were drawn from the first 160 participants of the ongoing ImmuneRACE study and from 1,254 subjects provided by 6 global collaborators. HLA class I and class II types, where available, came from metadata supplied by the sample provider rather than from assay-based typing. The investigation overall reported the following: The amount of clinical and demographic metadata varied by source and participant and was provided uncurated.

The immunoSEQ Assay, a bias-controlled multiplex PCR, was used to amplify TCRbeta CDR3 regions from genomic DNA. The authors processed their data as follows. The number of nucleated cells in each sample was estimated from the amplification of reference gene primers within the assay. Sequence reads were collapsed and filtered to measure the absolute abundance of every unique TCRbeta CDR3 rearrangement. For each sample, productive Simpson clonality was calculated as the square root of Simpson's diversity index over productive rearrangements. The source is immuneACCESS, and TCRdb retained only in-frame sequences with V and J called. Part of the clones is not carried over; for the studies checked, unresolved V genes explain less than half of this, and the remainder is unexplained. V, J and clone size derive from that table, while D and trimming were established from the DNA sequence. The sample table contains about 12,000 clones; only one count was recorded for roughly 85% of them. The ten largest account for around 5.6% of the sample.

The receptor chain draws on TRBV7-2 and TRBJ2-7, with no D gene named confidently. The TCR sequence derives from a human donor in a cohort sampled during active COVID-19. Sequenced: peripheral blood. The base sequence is TGTGCCAGCAGCCGTCGGTTCGACGAGCAGTACTTC. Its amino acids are CASSRRFDEQYF. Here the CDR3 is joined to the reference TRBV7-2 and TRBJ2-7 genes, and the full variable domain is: GAGVSQSPSNKVTEKGKDVELRCDPISGHTALYWYRQSLGQGLEFLIYFQGNSAPDKSGLPSDRFSAERTGGSVSTLTIQRTQQEDSAVYLCASSRRFDEQYFGPGTRLTVT.